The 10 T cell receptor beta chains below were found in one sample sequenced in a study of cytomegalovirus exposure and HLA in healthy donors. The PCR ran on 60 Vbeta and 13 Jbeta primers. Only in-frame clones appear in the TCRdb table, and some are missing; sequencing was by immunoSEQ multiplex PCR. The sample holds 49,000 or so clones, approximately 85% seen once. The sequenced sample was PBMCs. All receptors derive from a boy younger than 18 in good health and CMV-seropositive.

CDR3 nucleotide sequence: TGCGCCAGCAGCCGCGGACAGGGGCAAGGGCAGTACTTC. Protein product: CASSRGQGQGQYF. This rearrangement joins TRBV4-1 to TRBJ2-7; 9 bases line up with TRBD1. CDR1 MGHRA and CDR2 YSYEKL come from the germline V gene. There are 13 residues in the CDR3. J gave up 9 bases and V 4 bases, and 7 bases lay outside the gene matches.

The CDR3 DNA is TGCGCCAGCAGCTTGGGCGAGAACACCGGGGAGCTGTTTTTT. This encodes CASSLGENTGELFF. This chain links TRBV5-1 with TRBJ2-2; unclear D gene. Germline CDR1 SGHRS, CDR2 YFSETQ. This CDR3 spans 14 amino acids. V lost 0 bases and J 1 base, leaving 4 bases between the germline ends.

For the CDR3, the DNA is TGCAGCGCCTTAGTTGCGGGGACTGAAGCTTTCTTT. Translating gives CSALVAGTEAFF. The genes are TRBV29-1 and TRBJ1-1; D gene unclear. Germline CDR1 and CDR2: SQVTM and ANQGSEA. V was trimmed by 7 bases and J by 5 bases, leaving 14 bases between them. The CDR3 length is 12 residues.

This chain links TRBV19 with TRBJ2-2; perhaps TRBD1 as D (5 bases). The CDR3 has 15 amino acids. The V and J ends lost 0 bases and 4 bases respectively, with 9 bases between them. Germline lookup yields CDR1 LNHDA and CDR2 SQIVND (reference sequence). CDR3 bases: TGTGCCAGTAGTATAGAATTCCAGGGCACCGGGGAGCTGTTTTTT. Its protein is CASSIEFQGTGELFF.

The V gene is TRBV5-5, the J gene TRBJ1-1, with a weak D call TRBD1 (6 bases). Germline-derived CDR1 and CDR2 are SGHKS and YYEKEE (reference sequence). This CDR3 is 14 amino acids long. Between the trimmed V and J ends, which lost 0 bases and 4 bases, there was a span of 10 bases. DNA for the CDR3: TGTGCCAGCAGCTTGGGGGGGCCGGGCACTGAAGCTTTCTTT. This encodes CASSLGGPGTEAFF. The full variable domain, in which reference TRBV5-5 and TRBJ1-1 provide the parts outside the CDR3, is DAGVTQSPTHLIKTRGQQVTLRCSPISGHKSVSWYQQVLGQGPQFIFQYYEKEERGRGNFPDRFSARQFPNYSSELNVNALLLGDSALYLCASSLGGPGTEAFFGQGTRLTVV.

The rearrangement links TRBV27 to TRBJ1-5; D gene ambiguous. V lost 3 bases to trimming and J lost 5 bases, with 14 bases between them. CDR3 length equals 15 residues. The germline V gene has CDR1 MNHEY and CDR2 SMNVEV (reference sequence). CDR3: CASSLGAAADQPQHF. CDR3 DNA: TGTGCCAGCAGTTTGGGAGCGGCGGCCGATCAGCCCCAGCATTTT.

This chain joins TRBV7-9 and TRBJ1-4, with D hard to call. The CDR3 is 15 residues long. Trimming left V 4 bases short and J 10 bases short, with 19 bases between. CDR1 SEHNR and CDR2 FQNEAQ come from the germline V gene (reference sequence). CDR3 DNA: TGTGCCAGCAGCTCGCCTCGGGTATCCGTTGGAAAACTGTTTTTT. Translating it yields CASSSPRVSVGKLFF.

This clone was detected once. The CDR3 protein is CASSLGDIGAYEQYF. DNA of the CDR3: TGCGCCAGCAGCCTAGGTGACATCGGGGCCTACGAGCAGTACTTC. The V and J genes are TRBV4-1 and TRBJ2-7; tentative D call: TRBD2 (5 bases). The CDR3 length is 15 residues. Trimming removed 4 bases from V and 2 bases from J, with 15 bases in between. Germline V lookup: CDR1 MGHRA, CDR2 YSYEKL.

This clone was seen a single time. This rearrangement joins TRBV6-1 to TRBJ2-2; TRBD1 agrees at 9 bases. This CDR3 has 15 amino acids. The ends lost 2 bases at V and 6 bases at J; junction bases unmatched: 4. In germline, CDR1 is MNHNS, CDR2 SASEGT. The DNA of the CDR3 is TGTGCCAGCAGTGAAAGATGGACAGGGGCCGGGGAGCTGTTTTTT. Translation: CASSERWTGAGELFF.

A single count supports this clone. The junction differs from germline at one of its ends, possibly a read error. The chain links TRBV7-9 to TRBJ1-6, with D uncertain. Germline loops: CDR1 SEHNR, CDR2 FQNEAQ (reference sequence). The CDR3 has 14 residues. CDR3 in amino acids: CASSSGSSNSPLHF. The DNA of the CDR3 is TGTGCCAGCAGCAGCGGGTCCTCTAATTCACCCCTCCACTTT.